Presented here are 23 T cell receptor beta chains from one specimen sequenced in a study of blood T cell repertoires in COVID-19 (dated by TCRdb to 2019 to 2021). Libraries were constructed by the immunoSEQ multiplex PCR assay. TCRdb carries this immuneACCESS record with in-frame sequences only. Its versions omit some clonotypes, under half of them owing to an unresolved V gene in the studies checked, with the rest unexplained. The sample profile shows tens of thousands of clones; roughly 80% of them were found once. The ten largest make up roughly 27% of the sample. Sequencing was carried out using peripheral blood. The receptors come from a human donor in a cohort sampled during active COVID-19.

A single count supports this clone. The chain employs TRBV11-3 and TRBJ2-2; 7 bases are shared with TRBD2. J was trimmed by 6 bases and V by 5 bases; bases with no gene match: 3. Germline V CDR1 and CDR2: SGHNT, YENEEA. The CDR3 length is 13 residues. CDR3 nucleotides: TGTGCCAGCAGCCTCACTAGCGCCGGGGAGCTGTTTTTT. Translation gives CASSLTSAGELFF.

This chain uses TRBV7-3 with TRBJ2-5, with TRBD2 identical over 10 bases. The CDR3 loop spans 16 amino acids. Germline loops: CDR1 SGHTA, CDR2 FQGTGA. The ends lost 2 bases at V and 1 base at J; junction bases unmatched: 4. CDR3 sequence reads: CASSLSASGGQETQYF. CDR3 nucleotides: TGTGCCAGCAGCTTATCAGCTAGCGGGGGCCAAGAGACCCAGTACTTC.

The rearrangement links TRBV6-5 to TRBJ1-2; TRBD1 is a possible D gene (5 bases). CDR1 is MNHEY, CDR2 SVGAGI, per germline. Trimming stripped 6 bases from V and 9 bases from J, with 17 bases between. The CDR3 extends over 13 amino acids. CDR3 amino acids: CASRAGTPGRYTF. The CDR3 DNA sequence: TGTGCCAGCAGGGCGGGGACTCCCGGGCGCTACACCTTC.

This sequence joins TRBV29-1 and TRBJ2-1; 7 nucleotides line up with TRBD1. Germline CDR1 reads SQVTM; CDR2 reads ANQGSEA. This CDR3 comprises 10 residues. J gave up 12 bases and V 5 bases, and 4 bases lay outside the gene matches. The CDR3 sequence: CSVLGQWQFF. In DNA form, the CDR3 reads TGCAGCGTTCTGGGACAGTGGCAGTTCTTC.

The J gene is TRBJ1-4, the V gene TRBV7-6; D is perhaps TRBD1 (5 bases). Trimming shortened V by 6 bases and J by 3 bases, and 14 bases separated the two germline ends. Per the germline V gene, CDR1 is SGHVS and CDR2 is FNYEAQ. CDR3 size: 15 residues. This chain's CDR3 is CASRRQGTANEKLFF. The CDR3 DNA is TGTGCCAGCAGAAGGCAGGGTACCGCTAATGAAAAACTGTTTTTT.

This chain links TRBV6-5 with TRBJ2-7; weak D call: TRBD1 (6 bases). The V and J ends lost 5 bases and 2 bases respectively, with 10 bases between them. This CDR3 has 13 residues. CDR1 MNHEY and CDR2 SVGAGI come from the germline V gene. The CDR3 bases are TGTGCCAGCAGTCAAACAGGGACCTACGAGCAGTACTTC. Its protein is CASSQTGTYEQYF.

This sequence joins TRBV5-1 and TRBJ2-7, with 7 bases lining up with TRBD1. The CDR3 loop spans 14 amino acids. Per the germline V gene, CDR1 is SGHRS and CDR2 is YFSETQ. Trimming took 0 bases from V and 3 from J; bases not matched to a gene: 3. The CDR3 reads CASSLVQGDYEQYF. DNA of the CDR3: TGCGCCAGCAGCTTGGTTCAGGGGGACTACGAGCAGTACTTC.

The sample holds one count of this clone. The chain joins TRBV5-1 to TRBJ2-5; 8 nucleotides line up with TRBD2. This CDR3 contains 15 residues. CDR1 and CDR2 from the germline V gene are SGHRS and YFSETQ. With V trimmed by 4 bases and J by 2 bases, 7 bases remained unmatched. The CDR3 protein is CASSPSTSGQETQYF. In nucleotides, the CDR3 is TGCGCCAGCAGCCCGTCAACTAGCGGACAAGAGACCCAGTACTTC.

This CDR3 reads CASRTGESGELFF. For the CDR3, the DNA is TGTGCCAGCCGGACAGGGGAATCCGGGGAGCTGTTTTTT. The chain uses TRBV12-3 or TRBV12-4 and TRBJ2-2; 9 bases map to TRBD1. The CDR3 consists of 13 residues. Losses at the gene ends were 8 bases for V and 6 bases for J; bases not matched to a gene: 4.

J is TRBJ2-1 and V is TRBV10-1; the match to TRBD2 covers 11 bases. V was clipped by 3 bases and J by 4 bases; unmatched bases: 8. The CDR3 is made up of 17 amino acids. Germline lookup yields CDR1 WNHNN and CDR2 SYGVQD (reference sequence). CDR3: CASSDTLAGESYNEQFF. The DNA of the CDR3 is TGCGCCAGCAGTGATACACTAGCGGGGGAATCTTACAATGAGCAGTTCTTC.

This chain connects TRBV4-1 to TRBJ2-5; 12 nucleotides agree with TRBD2. V lost 1 base and J lost 4; bases outside the gene matches: 4. The CDR3 sequence is 16 residues long. Germline CDR1 and CDR2: MGHRA and YSYEKL. The CDR3 sequence is CASSQGASGGGETQYF. In DNA form, the CDR3 reads TGCGCCAGCAGCCAAGGGGCTAGCGGGGGGGGAGAGACCCAGTACTTC.

This clone was seen more than once but under ten times. The rearrangement links TRBV5-1 to TRBJ1-1; D ambiguous. The CDR3 covers 15 residues. V shed 0 bases and J shed 3 bases, with 12 bases lying between them. CDR1 and CDR2 from the germline V gene are SGHRS and YFSETQ. The CDR3 sequence is CASSLVSRADTEAFF. The CDR3 bases are TGCGCCAGCAGCTTGGTGTCGCGGGCGGACACTGAAGCTTTCTTT.

This sequence joins TRBV5-1 and TRBJ2-5, with D possibly matching TRBD2 (7 bases). CDR3 size: 14 residues. Germline loops: CDR1 SGHRS, CDR2 YFSETQ. The V end lost 3 bases, the J end lost 4 bases, and 13 bases lay between the germline ends. In nucleotides, the CDR3 is TGCGCCAGCAGCTGGGAGGGGGTAGGAGAGACCCAGTACTTC. Its translation: CASSWEGVGETQYF.

J is TRBJ1-3 and V is TRBV25-1; 8 bases are a match to TRBD1. The ends lost 5 bases at V and 0 bases at J; junction bases unmatched: 3. This CDR3 is 15 amino acids long. Germline V CDR1 and CDR2: MGHDK, SYGVNS. CDR3 protein: CASSRQGFSGNTIYF. The CDR3 DNA is TGTGCCAGCAGTCGACAGGGGTTCTCTGGAAACACCATATATTTT. Full variable domain (remainder filled in from reference TRBV25-1 and TRBJ1-3): EADIYQTPRYLVIGTGKKITLECSQTMGHDKMYWYQQDPGMELHLIHYSYGVNSTEKGDLSSESTVSRIRTEHFPLTLESARPSHTSQYLCASSRQGFSGNTIYFGEGSWLTVV.

This clone was seen only a few times. The rearrangement uses TRBV24-1 and TRBJ2-1; D is perhaps TRBD1 (5 bases). The ends were cut back, 4 bases at V and 9 bases at J, with 9 bases in the middle. This CDR3 is built from 12 residues. CDR1 is KGHDR and CDR2 is SFDVKD in the germline V gene. CDR3 bases: TGTGCCACCAGTGACCAGGACACTGAGCAGTTCTTC. It translates to CATSDQDTEQFF.

CDR3 coding DNA: TGTGCCAGCGGGGTCCGCGGCCGGGGATACACAGATACGCAGTATTTT. It translates to CASGVRGRGYTDTQYF. This chain uses TRBV13 with TRBJ2-3; D is perhaps TRBD2 (5 bases). Germline loops: CDR1 PRHDT, CDR2 FYEKMQ (reference sequence). V lost 8 bases and J 2 bases, leaving 20 bases between the germline ends. The CDR3 runs to 16 residues.

V gene TRBV5-6 combines with J gene TRBJ2-3; possible D gene TRBD2, 7 bases. The CDR3 has 15 residues. Trimming removed 3 bases at V and 6 bases at J, with 17 bases between. Looked up from germline, CDR1 is SGHDT and CDR2 is YYEEEE. The CDR3 DNA sequence: TGTGCCAGCAGCTCCCTCCGGGGGGCAAGGGATACGCAGTATTTT. Its protein is CASSSLRGARDTQYF.

The J gene is TRBJ1-1, the V gene TRBV6-6, with a possible D match to TRBD1 (6 bases). V was trimmed by 5 bases and J by 1 base, leaving 26 bases between them. The CDR3 spans 19 residues. The germline gives CDR1 MNHNY, CDR2 SVGAGI (reference sequence). The CDR3 DNA reads as TGTGCCAGCAGTCCGCTGGGCTACCGGGACAAGGGTGGGAACACTGAAGCTTTCTTT. It codes for CASSPLGYRDKGGNTEAFF.

The chain links TRBV5-4 to TRBJ2-3, with unresolved D. Germline assignment: CDR1 SGHNT and CDR2 YYREEE (reference sequence). Trimming took off 4 bases at V and 2 bases at J, with 11 bases between the two ends. CDR3 size: 14 residues. The CDR3 is CASSRRIYTDTQYF. In DNA, the CDR3 is TGTGCCAGCAGCCGTAGAATTTACACAGATACGCAGTATTTT.

The V and J genes are TRBV11-1 and TRBJ1-1; TRBD1 might be the D (5 bases). The CDR3 extends over 14 amino acids. V dropped 1 base and J dropped 4 bases, with 10 bases sitting between them. Germline CDR1 reads SGHAT; CDR2 reads FQDESV (reference sequence). As DNA, the CDR3 is TGTGCCAGCAGCTTAGACAGGTTGAGCACTGAAGCTTTCTTT. This gives the protein CASSLDRLSTEAFF.

The chain carries TRBV2 and TRBJ1-3, with D maybe TRBD1 (5 bases). The germline V and J ends were trimmed by 6 bases and 0 bases, with 12 bases remaining between them. Germline loops: CDR1 SNHLY, CDR2 FYNNEI. The CDR3 totals 15 residues. CDR3 DNA: TGTGCCAGCAGCCGGAGCGGGGCCTCTGGAAACACCATATATTTT. Its translation: CASSRSGASGNTIYF.

This clone has just one count. This chain uses TRBV2 with TRBJ2-7, with unresolved D. Trimming cost V 2 bases and J 3 bases, with 5 bases left between them. The CDR3 sequence is 12 residues long. CDR1 is SNHLY and CDR2 is FYNNEI in the germline V gene. CDR3 sequence reads: CASSESDYEQYF. The CDR3 DNA follows: TGTGCCAGCAGTGAATCAGACTACGAGCAGTACTTC.

The rearrangement joins TRBV2 to TRBJ2-1; D is ambiguous. This CDR3 comprises 14 residues. The germline V gene has CDR1 SNHLY and CDR2 FYNNEI. Trimming pared 3 bases from V and 5 bases from J, leaving 11 bases between. CDR3: CASSELVTHNEQFF. For the CDR3, the DNA is TGTGCCAGCAGTGAGCTAGTTACCCACAATGAGCAGTTCTTC. The full variable domain, with the rest looked up from reference TRBV2 and TRBJ2-1, is EPEVTQTPSHQVTQMGQEVILRCVPISNHLYFYWYRQILGQKVEFLVSFYNNEISEKSEIFDDQFSVERPDGSNFTLKIRSTKLEDSAMYFCASSELVTHNEQFFGPGTRLTVL.